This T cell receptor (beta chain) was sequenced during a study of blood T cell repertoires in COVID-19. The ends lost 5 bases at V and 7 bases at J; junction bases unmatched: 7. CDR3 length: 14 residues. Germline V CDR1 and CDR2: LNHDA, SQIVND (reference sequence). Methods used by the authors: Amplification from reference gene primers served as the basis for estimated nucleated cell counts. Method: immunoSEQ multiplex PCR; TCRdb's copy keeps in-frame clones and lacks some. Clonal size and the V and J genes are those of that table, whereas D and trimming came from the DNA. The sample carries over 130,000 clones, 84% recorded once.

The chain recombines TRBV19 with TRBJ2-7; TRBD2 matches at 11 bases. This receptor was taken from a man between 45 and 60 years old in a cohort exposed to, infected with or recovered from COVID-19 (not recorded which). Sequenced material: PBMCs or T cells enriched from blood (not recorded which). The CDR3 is CASSWLAGGKEQYF. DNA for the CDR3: TGTGCCAGTAGTTGGCTAGCGGGGGGAAAGGAGCAGTACTTC.